This paragraph reports one T cell receptor beta chain. The data are from a study of monozygotic twins with inflammatory bowel disease. Germline V gene lookup returns CDR1 MNHEY and CDR2 SVGEGT. The CDR3 is made up of 18 amino acids. One blood sample of about 2.3 ml was taken from each donor. Each TCR library consumed 3,000 to 4,000 ng of total RNA. Reanalyzing the 5' RACE reads, TCRdb keeps one entry per CDR3 protein, without DNA. The listing contains some 450,000 distinct CDR3 sequences. The chain couples TRBV6-2 or TRBV6-3 to TRBJ1-2; TCRdb gives TRBD1 as the D gene, but with no DNA this cannot be confirmed. This TCR was recovered from a human donor with ulcerative colitis or Crohn's disease, or a healthy co-twin of an affected twin (not recorded which). Sequenced: blood. CDR3 protein: CASSPLGLTSGSIYGYTF.